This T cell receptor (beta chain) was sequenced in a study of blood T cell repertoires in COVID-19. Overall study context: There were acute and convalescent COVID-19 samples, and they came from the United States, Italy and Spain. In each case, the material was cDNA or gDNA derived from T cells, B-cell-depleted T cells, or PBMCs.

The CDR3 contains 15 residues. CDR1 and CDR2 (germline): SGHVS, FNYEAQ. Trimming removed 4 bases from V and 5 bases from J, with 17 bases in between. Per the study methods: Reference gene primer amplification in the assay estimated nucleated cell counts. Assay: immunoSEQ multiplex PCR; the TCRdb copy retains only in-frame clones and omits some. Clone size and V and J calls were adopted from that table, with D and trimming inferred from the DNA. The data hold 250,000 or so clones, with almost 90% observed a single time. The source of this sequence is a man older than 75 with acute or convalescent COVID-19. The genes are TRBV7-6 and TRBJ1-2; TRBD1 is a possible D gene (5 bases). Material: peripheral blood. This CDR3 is CASSSTGGHPYGYTF. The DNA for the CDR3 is TGTGCCAGCAGCTCCACTGGCGGACATCCTTATGGCTACACCTTC.